This TCR beta chain was identified in a study of identical twins. Each CDR3 protein gets one entry after TCRdb re-called the 5' RACE reads with MiXCR. The data contain 500,000 or so distinct CDR3 sequences, roughly an eighth of them singletons. Losses at the gene ends were 6 bases for V and 4 bases for J; bases not matched to a gene: 9. CDR1 is SGHTA and CDR2 is FQGNSA in the germline V gene. The CDR3 length is 15 residues. About this clonotype: The antigen remains undetermined.

Study results and caveats: Without tracking the same donors, conclusions rested on cross-sectional statistical analysis. For cord blood, abundant beta clonotypes had fewer insertions, unlike memory repertoires, which showed none.

The sample was also linked to a second study, of yellow fever vaccine responses in identical twins.

The TCR sequence derives from a woman aged 18-29 years in good health. This chain joins TRBV7-2 and TRBJ2-5, with 9 bases fitting TRBD1. The source material was CD4+ T cells sorted from blood. The CDR3 loop is CASSRDRAGGETQYF. The CDR3 nucleotides are TGTGCCAGCAGTCGGGACAGGGCCGGAGGAGAGACCCAGTACTTC.